The 18 T cell receptor beta chains reported below all come from one sample, sequenced in a study of cytomegalovirus exposure and HLA in healthy donors. Primers: 60 Vbeta forward and 13 Jbeta reverse. Sequenced by immunoSEQ multiplex PCR; TCRdb stores in-frame clones only, minus some. The listing contains 100,000 to 150,000 clones. Sample: PBMCs. These receptors all stem from a man between 35 and 55 years old in good health and CMV-seronegative.

The V call is TRBV5-1, the J call TRBJ2-1; TRBD2 aligns across 7 bases. V was pared by 3 bases and J by 8 bases, with 8 bases of the junction left unmatched. Germline V lookup: CDR1 SGHRS, CDR2 YFSETQ. The CDR3 runs to 14 residues. CDR3 nucleotides: TGCGCCAGCAGCTCTAGCGGAGGGATCTATGAGCAGTTCTTC. Translated, it gives CASSSSGGIYEQFF.

The rearrangement uses TRBV28 and TRBJ2-1; D is unresolved. CDR1 is MDHEN, CDR2 SYDVKM, per germline. This CDR3 is built from 16 residues. V was pared by 6 bases and J by 0 bases, with 15 bases between. CDR3 residues: CASSPVRRSSYNEQFF. CDR3 in DNA: TGTGCCAGCAGCCCGGTTAGGCGGAGCTCCTACAATGAGCAGTTCTTC.

This chain joins TRBV5-1 and TRBJ1-2; 7 bases align to TRBD1. V shed 2 bases, J shed 6 bases, and the junction held 7 bases outside the gene matches. The CDR3 has 14 residues. Per germline, CDR1 SGHRS and CDR2 YFSETQ. The CDR3 sequence is CASSLDRAVDGYTF. The CDR3 nucleotides are TGCGCCAGCAGCTTAGACAGGGCTGTTGATGGCTACACCTTC.

This chain joins TRBV5-1 and TRBJ2-7; 10 bases align to TRBD1. Germline lookup yields CDR1 SGHRS and CDR2 YFSETQ. The CDR3 runs to 17 residues. J gave up 1 base and V 0 bases, and 7 bases lay outside the gene matches. CDR3 residues: CASSLDPPGQGSYEQYF. The CDR3 DNA reads TGCGCCAGCAGCTTGGACCCTCCGGGACAGGGGTCCTACGAGCAGTACTTC.

To note about this clone: The junction departs from the called germline gene at one end, perhaps through a read error. The V and J genes are TRBV11-3 and TRBJ2-7, with 7 bases lining up with TRBD1. Germline V lookup: CDR1 SGHNT, CDR2 YENEEA. There are 14 residues in the CDR3. The CDR3 nucleotides are TGTGCCAGCAGCGACCGGGACAGCCGCTACGGGCAGTACTTC. Protein sequence: CASSDRDSRYGQYF.

The chain couples TRBV27 to TRBJ2-1; TRBD2 might be the D (5 bases). The V end lost 10 bases, the J end lost 5 bases, and 18 bases lay between the germline ends. This CDR3 comprises 14 residues. In germline, CDR1 is MNHEY, CDR2 SMNVEV (reference sequence). The CDR3 here is CATMDLSGNNEQFF. CDR3 DNA sequence: TGTGCCACCATGGACTTGAGCGGAAACAATGAGCAGTTCTTC.

The V gene is TRBV7-9, the J gene TRBJ2-1, with 7 positions matching TRBD2. V lost 5 bases and J lost 7; bases outside the gene matches: 20. Germline V gene sequence: CDR1 SEHNR, CDR2 FQNEAQ (reference sequence). This CDR3 contains 18 residues. The CDR3 nucleotides are TGTGCCAGCAGCACACACCCCCTCCTATGGGAGGGCCAAAATGAGCAGTTCTTC. It is translated as CASSTHPLLWEGQNEQFF.

The chain joins TRBV28 to TRBJ2-5; 10 bases line up with TRBD1. J was trimmed by 10 bases and V by 6 bases; bases with no gene match: 14. The germline gives CDR1 MDHEN, CDR2 SYDVKM. The CDR3 covers 15 residues. The CDR3: CASSPGTGAVRVQYF. CDR3 coding DNA: TGTGCCAGCAGCCCCGGGACAGGGGCGGTCAGGGTCCAGTACTTC. Full variable domain (outside the CDR3, taken from reference TRBV28 and TRBJ2-5): DVKVTQSSRYLVKRTGEKVFLECVQDMDHENMFWYRQDPGLGLRLIYFSYDVKMKEKGDIPEGYSVSREKKERFSLILESASTNQTSMYLCASSPGTGAVRVQYFGPGTRLLVL.

This chain links TRBV5-1 with TRBJ2-7; D is possibly TRBD1 (6 bases). V was cut by 2 bases and J by 1 base, with 7 bases left in between. CDR1 and CDR2 (germline): SGHRS, YFSETQ. The CDR3 spans 13 residues. The CDR3 reads CASSFQGSYEQYF. The CDR3 nucleotides are TGCGCCAGCAGCTTCCAGGGGTCCTACGAGCAGTACTTC.

The chain employs TRBV18 and TRBJ2-7; no clear D gene. Germline V gene sequence: CDR1 KGHSH, CDR2 LQKENI. The V and J ends lost 5 bases and 3 bases respectively, with 14 bases between them. This CDR3 contains 14 residues. CDR3 residues: CASSADGAHYEQYF. CDR3 in DNA: TGTGCCAGCTCAGCTGACGGAGCTCACTACGAGCAGTACTTC.

V gene TRBV6-6 combines with J gene TRBJ2-7; the match to TRBD1 covers 9 bases. The J segment lost 3 bases and the V segment lost 5 bases, leaving 8 bases of the junction unmatched. The CDR3 consists of 15 residues. The germline V gene encodes CDR1 MNHNY and CDR2 SVGAGI (reference sequence). The CDR3 DNA reads TGTGCCAGCAGTAGAAGACCGGGACAGGGCTACGAGCAGTACTTC. Protein sequence: CASSRRPGQGYEQYF.

The V gene is TRBV7-6, the J gene TRBJ2-1; D uncertain. Trimming shortened V by 2 bases and J by 4 bases, and 15 bases separated the two germline ends. CDR1 is SGHVS, CDR2 FNYEAQ, per germline. The CDR3 is made up of 16 amino acids. CDR3 region: CASSLLRAEIYNEQFF. The CDR3 nucleotides are TGTGCCAGCAGCTTACTCCGTGCCGAGATATACAATGAGCAGTTCTTC.

V is TRBV28 and J is TRBJ2-2, with 9 bases lining up with TRBD2. The CDR3 length is 19 residues. Trimming took 7 bases from V and 5 from J; bases not matched to a gene: 20. Germline V gene lookup returns CDR1 MDHEN and CDR2 SYDVKM. In nucleotides, the CDR3 is TGTGCCAGCACCCTAACCGGGACGGTCCTAGCGGGGAAAACCGGGGAGCTGTTTTTT. Translated: CASTLTGTVLAGKTGELFF.

CDR3 sequence (DNA): TGTGCCAGCAGCTTAGTTGCAGGGCAGTTAGATACGCAGTATTTT. Its translation is CASSLVAGQLDTQYF. The genes are TRBV7-3 and TRBJ2-3, with D possibly TRBD1 on 5 matching bases. The CDR3 has 15 residues. V was clipped by 2 bases and J by 5 bases, with 14 bases between them. CDR1 SGHTA and CDR2 FQGTGA come from the germline V gene.

The chain has TRBV5-1 and TRBJ1-4; 11 nucleotides match TRBD1. With 2 bases clipped from V and 7 bases from J, the junction kept 10 bases outside the gene matches. Germline V gene lookup returns CDR1 SGHRS and CDR2 YFSETQ. This CDR3 spans 17 amino acids. DNA of the CDR3: TGCGCCAGCAGCTTAGAAGCCCCCGGGACAGGGGGTGAAAAACTGTTTTTT. Protein: CASSLEAPGTGGEKLFF.

The rearrangement links TRBV7-9 to TRBJ1-4; the match to TRBD1 covers 11 bases. Trimming at V came to 5 bases and at J to 8 bases, leaving 4 bases not matched to a gene. Per germline, CDR1 SEHNR and CDR2 FQNEAQ (reference sequence). The CDR3 runs to 14 residues. The CDR3 nucleotides read TGTGCCAGCAGCGACCGGACAGGGGGCGAAAAACTGTTTTTT. Amino acids: CASSDRTGGEKLFF.

The chain carries TRBV18 and TRBJ1-5; weak D call: TRBD1 (6 bases). The CDR3 has 15 amino acids. V dropped 5 bases and J dropped 0 bases, with 11 bases sitting between them. Germline assignment: CDR1 KGHSH and CDR2 LQKENI. CDR3 bases: TGTGCCAGCTCATCGGACAGTATTAGCAATCAGCCCCAGCATTTT. The encoded protein is CASSSDSISNQPQHF.

V gene TRBV11-2 combines with J gene TRBJ1-1; D ambiguous. This CDR3 is built from 14 residues. CDR1 and CDR2 from the germline V gene are SGHAT and FQNNGV. V was pared by 1 base and J by 6 bases, with 12 bases between. CDR3 loop: CASSLAKSGAEAFF. CDR3 in DNA: TGTGCCAGCAGCTTAGCTAAATCGGGTGCTGAAGCTTTCTTT.